Below are 27 T cell receptor beta chains sequenced from a single sample in a study of shared clonotypes between healthy human individuals. Naive-designated CD8 cells lacked CD45RO, were positively enriched for CCR7, and omitted terminally differentiated effector memory CD45RA+ cells. Only in-frame clones appear in the TCRdb table, and some are missing; sequencing was by immunoSEQ multiplex PCR. This sample has around 580,000 clones; 98% occur once, and the top ten carry more than 0.3%. The sample taken for sequencing was naive CD8+ T cells sorted from blood. Receptors were obtained from a man younger than 45 in good health.

V is TRBV28 and J is TRBJ2-3; 9 nucleotides line up with TRBD2. The V gene's germline CDR1 is MDHEN and CDR2 SYDVKM. This CDR3 region has 16 residues. The V gene end was trimmed by 3 bases and the J gene end by 4 bases; junction bases not matched to a gene: 8. CDR3 bases: TGTGCCAGCAGTTTTGACCGGCGGGAGGGCGCAGATACGCAGTATTTT. Its translation is CASSFDRREGADTQYF.

The chain links TRBV28 to TRBJ2-7; D may be TRBD2 (5 bases). The CDR3 sequence is 14 residues long. Germline V CDR1 and CDR2: MDHEN, SYDVKM. V shed 6 bases and J shed 3 bases, with 15 bases lying between them. DNA of the CDR3: TGTGCCAGCAGCTTACCAGAGGGTGACTACGAGCAGTACTTC. Its protein is CASSLPEGDYEQYF.

This sequence joins TRBV7-9 and TRBJ2-1; the D gene is possibly TRBD2 (5 bases). The CDR3 has 12 residues. V was shortened by 8 bases and J by 8 bases, with 13 bases between the two germline ends. Germline CDR1 and CDR2: SEHNR and FQNEAQ (reference sequence). CDR3 loop: CASDPYGDEQFF. In DNA, the CDR3 is TGTGCCAGCGATCCCTACGGGGATGAGCAGTTCTTC.

On this clone itself: At one end, the junction sequence differs from germline, possibly due to a read error. The chain has TRBV28 and TRBJ2-5; D possibly corresponds to TRBD2 (6 bases). Germline V gives CDR1 MDHEN, CDR2 SYDVKM. The CDR3 is 16 residues long. CDR3 sequence reads: CASNLAAGPSEETQYF. The DNA of the CDR3 is TGTGCCAGCAATTTAGCGGCAGGCCCCTCCGAGGAGACCCAGTACTTC.

CDR3 residues: CASSTIRVGSGQRETQYF. In nucleotides, the CDR3 is TGTGCCAGCAGCACTATCCGGGTCGGTAGCGGGCAACGAGAGACCCAGTACTTC. The chain links TRBV7-9 to TRBJ2-5, with 7 bases fitting TRBD2. The CDR3 loop spans 18 amino acids. Per the germline V gene, CDR1 is SEHNR and CDR2 is FQNEAQ (reference sequence). After removal of 5 bases from V and 4 bases from J, the junction contained 19 bases not matched to a gene.

This sequence joins TRBV20-1 and TRBJ1-5; TRBD1 matches at 8 bases. This CDR3 has 11 residues. From germline, CDR1 is DFQATT and CDR2 SNEGSKA (reference sequence). In nucleotides, the CDR3 is TGCAGGACAGGGGTAGGACAGCCCCAGCATTTT. This gives the protein CRTGVGQPQHF.

The chain joins TRBV5-1 to TRBJ1-2; D call uncertain. The germline CDR1 and CDR2 sequences are SGHRS and YFSETQ. The CDR3 spans 13 residues. V was trimmed by 7 bases and J by 1 base, leaving 11 bases between them. The DNA of the CDR3 is TGCGCCAGCGGAAACTGGGATAACTATGGCTACACCTTC. Its translation: CASGNWDNYGYTF. The full variable domain, its missing parts supplied by reference TRBV5-1 and TRBJ1-2, is KAGVTQTPRYLIKTRGQQVTLSCSPISGHRSVSWYQQTPGQGLQFLFEYFSETQRNKGNFPGRFSGRQFSNSRSEMNVSTLELGDSALYLCASGNWDNYGYTFGSGTRLTVV.

This clone has just one count. This sequence joins TRBV5-1 and TRBJ2-7; the D is unclear. The V gene's germline CDR1 is SGHRS and CDR2 YFSETQ. V lost 0 bases and J 1 base, leaving 14 bases between the germline ends. CDR3 length: 16 amino acids. The CDR3 coding sequence is TGCGCCAGCAGCTTGGATCTTACCAGAGTATCCTACGAGCAGTACTTC. Its protein product is CASSLDLTRVSYEQYF.

V usage is TRBV29-1 and J usage is TRBJ2-2; D unresolved. Germline loops: CDR1 SQVTM, CDR2 ANQGSEA. V dropped 4 bases and J dropped 5 bases, with 8 bases sitting between them. CDR3 length: 12 amino acids. CDR3 in DNA: TGCAGCGTTGTCGGGTCTACCGGGGAGCTGTTTTTT. Residues: CSVVGSTGELFF.

The chain has TRBV19 and TRBJ2-7; TRBD1 matches 8 bases. CDR1 and CDR2 from the germline V gene are LNHDA and SQIVND (reference sequence). Trimming cost V 1 base and J 3 bases; bases outside gene matches: 2. The CDR3 spans 14 residues. CDR3 sequence reads: CASSIVGTGYEQYF. CDR3 sequence (DNA): TGTGCCAGTAGTATAGTTGGGACAGGCTACGAGCAGTACTTC. The full variable domain, completed using reference TRBV19 and TRBJ2-7, is DGGITQSPKYLFRKEGQNVTLSCEQNLNHDAMYWYRQDPGQGLRLIYYSQIVNDFQKGDIAEGYSVSREKKESFPLTVTSAQKNPTAFYLCASSIVGTGYEQYFGPGTRLTVT.

The V call is TRBV5-1, the J call TRBJ2-3; perhaps TRBD2 as D (5 bases). Trimming shortened V by 4 bases and J by 3 bases, and 12 bases separated the two germline ends. Germline CDR1 and CDR2: SGHRS and YFSETQ. The CDR3 is 14 amino acids. The CDR3 here is CASSEGVNTDTQYF. CDR3 bases: TGCGCCAGCAGCGAGGGAGTTAATACAGATACGCAGTATTTT.

The gene calls are TRBV9 and TRBJ2-7; D possibly corresponds to TRBD1 (6 bases). This CDR3 spans 14 amino acids. Trimming took off 0 bases at V and 3 bases at J, with 10 bases between the two ends. Germline V gene sequence: CDR1 SGDLS, CDR2 YYNGEE. In DNA, the CDR3 is TGTGCCAGCAGCGTAGAACAAGGGGGCTACGAGCAGTACTTC. Protein: CASSVEQGGYEQYF. Variable domain in full (rest from reference TRBV9 and TRBJ2-7): DSGVTQTPKHLITATGQRVTLRCSPRSGDLSVYWYQQSLDQGLQFLIQYYNGEERAKGNILERFSAQQFPDLHSELNLSSLELGDSALYFCASSVEQGGYEQYFGPGTRLTVT.

This clone is a singleton in its sample. J is TRBJ2-5 and V is TRBV7-6, with D uncertain. Per germline, CDR1 SGHVS and CDR2 FNYEAQ. This CDR3 has 12 amino acids. The V end lost 2 bases, the J end lost 5 bases, and 6 bases lay between the germline ends. DNA for the CDR3: TGTGCCAGCAGCTTAAGCAAGGAGACCCAGTACTTC. Translated, it gives CASSLSKETQYF.

The rearrangement joins TRBV27 to TRBJ1-1; tentatively, D is TRBD1 (5 bases). The CDR3 covers 11 residues. Trimming left V 11 bases short and J 10 bases short, with 17 bases between. Per germline, CDR1 MNHEY and CDR2 SMNVEV (reference sequence). For the CDR3, the DNA is TGTGCCTTCACAGATTGGGGCTCAGCTTTCTTT. Protein product: CAFTDWGSAFF.

The chain joins TRBV5-1 to TRBJ2-3; D assignment may be TRBD1 or TRBD2 (5 bases each). Germline V gene sequence: CDR1 SGHRS, CDR2 YFSETQ. V lost 7 bases, J lost 4 bases, and 13 bases lay in between. The CDR3 spans 13 residues. This chain's CDR3 is CASSGPGADTQYF. The DNA for the CDR3 is TGCGCCAGCTCAGGGCCCGGGGCAGATACGCAGTATTTT. The full variable domain, completed using reference TRBV5-1 and TRBJ2-3, is KAGVTQTPRYLIKTRGQQVTLSCSPISGHRSVSWYQQTPGQGLQFLFEYFSETQRNKGNFPGRFSGRQFSNSRSEMNVSTLELGDSALYLCASSGPGADTQYFGPGTRLTVL.

The chain is built from TRBV15 and TRBJ2-1; 8 bases line up with TRBD2. CDR3 length: 12 residues. Germline V lookup: CDR1 LNHNV, CDR2 YYDKDF (reference sequence). V shed 8 bases, J shed 8 bases, and the junction held 5 bases outside the gene matches. The CDR3 loop reads CATGAGEYEQFF. In DNA, the CDR3 is TGTGCCACCGGAGCGGGAGAATATGAGCAGTTCTTC.

This sequence joins TRBV5-1 and TRBJ2-3; 8 bases map to TRBD1. CDR1 and CDR2 from the germline V gene are SGHRS and YFSETQ. The CDR3 is 15 residues long. The junction had 7 bases not matched to a gene; V was cut back by 4 bases and J by 3 bases. The CDR3 DNA sequence: TGCGCCAGCAGCACAAGGACAGGGACGACAGATACGCAGTATTTT. This translates into CASSTRTGTTDTQYF.

The chain recombines TRBV13 with TRBJ2-1; 11 bases match TRBD2. The CDR3 totals 16 residues. Looked up from germline, CDR1 is PRHDT and CDR2 is FYEKMQ (reference sequence). With 4 bases clipped from V and 6 bases from J, the junction kept 8 bases outside the gene matches. This CDR3 is CASSSPLAGGSNEQFF. DNA for the CDR3: TGTGCCAGCAGCTCCCCGCTAGCGGGAGGTTCCAATGAGCAGTTCTTC.

This chain joins TRBV19 and TRBJ2-7, with 7 positions matching TRBD1. The CDR3 consists of 15 residues. Germline V gene lookup returns CDR1 LNHDA and CDR2 SQIVND (reference sequence). V lost 6 bases to trimming and J lost 3 bases; unmatched junction nucleotides: 11. Written as DNA, the CDR3 is TGTGCCAGTAGAGAGACGCAGGGGGTAGTCTACGAGCAGTACTTC. It yields the protein CASRETQGVVYEQYF.

V is TRBV7-6 and J is TRBJ1-4; perhaps TRBD1 as D (5 bases). Trimming took off 2 bases at V and 0 bases at J, with 19 bases between the two ends. The length of the CDR3 is 19 residues. Germline-derived CDR1 and CDR2 are SGHVS and FNYEAQ. The CDR3 nucleotides are TGTGCCAGCAGCTTACGTCCCCAGTGGGGGAGGGCAACTAATGAAAAACTGTTTTTT. Translation gives CASSLRPQWGRATNEKLFF.

With regard to this clone: Different DNA sequences within this sample yield the same CDR3. This sequence joins TRBV5-5 and TRBJ2-7; D uncertain. CDR1 is SGHKS and CDR2 is YYEKEE in the germline V gene (reference sequence). This CDR3 has 11 amino acids. V was trimmed by 3 bases and J by 2 bases, leaving 3 bases between them. This CDR3 is CASSSTYEQYF. Written as DNA, the CDR3 is TGTGCCAGCAGCTCCACCTACGAGCAGTACTTC.

The J gene is TRBJ1-3, the V gene TRBV5-8; no definite D call. Germline lookup yields CDR1 SGHTS and CDR2 YDEGEE. This CDR3 contains 15 residues. V lost 0 bases and J lost 0, with 7 bases in between. The CDR3 region is CASSLAVSSGNTIYF. The DNA of the CDR3 is TGTGCCAGCAGCTTGGCCGTCAGCTCTGGAAACACCATATATTTT. Drawing the rest from reference TRBV5-8 and TRBJ1-3, the complete variable domain is EAGVTQSPTHLIKTRGQQATLRCSPISGHTSVYWYQQALGLGLQFLLWYDEGEERNRGNFPPRFSGRQFPNYSSELNVNALELEDSALYLCASSLAVSSGNTIYFGEGSWLTVV.

The chain uses TRBV10-3 and TRBJ2-5; 9 bases match TRBD1. This CDR3 has 14 residues. The germline V gene has CDR1 ENHRY and CDR2 SYGVKD. V gave up 6 bases and J gave up 1 base; unmatched junction bases: 3. The CDR3 protein is CAISQTGGQETQYF. CDR3 nucleotide sequence: TGTGCCATCAGCCAGACAGGGGGCCAAGAGACCCAGTACTTC.

The V gene is TRBV4-2, the J gene TRBJ2-7; D gene ambiguous. Germline V gene sequence: CDR1 LGHNA, CDR2 YNFKEQ. This CDR3 comprises 16 residues. V was trimmed by 1 base and J by 3 bases, leaving 16 bases between them. In nucleotides, the CDR3 is TGTGCCAGCAGCCAAGGGCTTTCGGGTGTCAGCTACGAGCAGTACTTC. This encodes CASSQGLSGVSYEQYF.

The chain joins TRBV4-1 to TRBJ2-7, with D perhaps TRBD1 (6 bases). Germline V lookup: CDR1 MGHRA, CDR2 YSYEKL. Trimming pared 4 bases from V and 3 bases from J, leaving 16 bases between. The CDR3 consists of 15 residues. CDR3 in amino acids: CASSPPQGDLYEQYF. The CDR3 nucleotides read TGCGCCAGCAGCCCCCCACAGGGAGACCTCTACGAGCAGTACTTC.

The CDR3 loop is CASTQSGAADTQYF. The CDR3 bases are TGTGCCAGCACCCAGTCGGGGGCGGCAGATACGCAGTATTTT. This chain joins TRBV7-9 and TRBJ2-3; D is possibly TRBD1 or TRBD2 (6 bases each). CDR1 is SEHNR and CDR2 is FQNEAQ in the germline V gene (reference sequence). The CDR3 extends over 14 amino acids. Trimming removed 7 bases from V and 4 bases from J, with 15 bases in between.

In nucleotides, the CDR3 is TGTGCCAGCAGCTTAGAAAACGACCCCTATGGCTACACCTTC. Translation gives CASSLENDPYGYTF. The J gene is TRBJ1-2, the V gene TRBV7-9; D is uncertain. The CDR3 sequence is 14 residues long. The germline V and J ends were trimmed by 1 base and 4 bases, with 10 bases remaining between them. Germline CDR1 is SEHNR and CDR2 is FQNEAQ (reference sequence).